Below, 19 T cell receptor beta chains from the same sample are listed, as sequenced in a study of cytomegalovirus exposure and HLA in healthy donors. The PCR ran on 60 Vbeta and 13 Jbeta primers. Produced via immunoSEQ multiplex PCR; TCRdb's table is partial and in-frame only. This repertoire shows some 140,000 clones, approximately 83% found once; its top ten account for 2.5% to 3.5%. The source material was PBMCs. The receptor source for this set is a man aged 40-49 years in good health and CMV-seronegative.

The J gene is TRBJ2-3, the V gene TRBV5-4; 14 nucleotides align to TRBD2. The length of the CDR3 is 16 residues. V was pared by 3 bases and J by 2 bases, with 2 bases of the junction left unmatched. Germline loops: CDR1 SGHNT, CDR2 YYREEE (reference sequence). This chain's CDR3 is CASSWGLAGATDTQYF. The CDR3 nucleotides read TGTGCCAGCAGCTGGGGACTAGCGGGGGCCACAGATACGCAGTATTTT.

This clone turned up a few times. The rearrangement uses TRBV30 and TRBJ2-5; 8 bases map to TRBD2. Germline V gene data show CDR1 as GTSNPN and CDR2 as SVGIG (reference sequence). The trim removed 6 bases at V and 1 base at J, leaving 7 bases unmatched. CDR3 length: 14 residues. CDR3 DNA: TGTGCCTGTTCGGGGGGGGGCAGCCAAGAGACCCAGTACTTC. Amino acid sequence: CACSGGGSQETQYF.

The J gene is TRBJ1-5, the V gene TRBV28; TRBD1 might be the D (5 bases). Trimming removed 3 bases at V and 11 bases at J, with 11 bases between. Germline V gene data show CDR1 as MDHEN and CDR2 as SYDVKM. The CDR3 contains 12 residues. The CDR3, as DNA: TGTGCCAGCAGTTTGACAGCCCGTACCCAGCATTTT. Translated, it gives CASSLTARTQHF.

The rearrangement links TRBV6-6 to TRBJ2-2; TRBD2 agrees at 15 bases. The CDR3 extends over 15 amino acids. Trimming at V came to 8 bases and at J to 4 bases, leaving 2 bases not matched to a gene. From germline, CDR1 is MNHNY and CDR2 SVGAGI (reference sequence). The CDR3 sequence is CASGLAGGLTGELFF. CDR3 nucleotides: TGTGCCAGCGGACTAGCGGGGGGGCTCACCGGGGAGCTGTTTTTT.

The chain has TRBV10-2 and TRBJ2-3, with TRBD2 as a possible D gene (6 bases). The CDR3 length is 16 residues. Germline CDR1 is WSHSY and CDR2 is SAAADI. Between the trimmed V and J ends, which lost 8 bases and 2 bases, there was a span of 20 bases. The CDR3 reads CASAHPRELITDTQYF. The CDR3 nucleotides are TGCGCCAGCGCCCACCCCCGGGAGCTGATCACAGATACGCAGTATTTT.

The sample holds one count of this clone. This chain links TRBV30 with TRBJ2-7, with 8 bases lining up with TRBD1. The trim removed 2 bases at V and 6 bases at J, leaving 6 bases unmatched. This CDR3 contains 13 residues. The germline CDR1 and CDR2 sequences are GTSNPN and SVGIG (reference sequence). Written as DNA, the CDR3 is TGTGCCTGGAGTCGACAGGGGAGGAGCGAGCAGTACTTC. It translates to CAWSRQGRSEQYF.

The chain recombines TRBV7-2 with TRBJ1-1; 7 bases map to TRBD1. This CDR3 contains 16 residues. The trim removed 5 bases at V and 1 base at J, leaving 10 bases unmatched. Germline V gene lookup returns CDR1 SGHTA and CDR2 FQGNSA. This CDR3 is CASSPHRDSRNTEAFF. The CDR3, as DNA: TGTGCCAGCAGCCCCCACCGGGACAGTAGGAACACTGAAGCTTTCTTT. Looking up the rest from reference TRBV7-2 and TRBJ1-1 gives the full variable domain: GAGVSQSPSNKVTEKGKDVELRCDPISGHTALYWYRQSLGQGLEFLIYFQGNSAPDKSGLPSDRFSAERTGGSVSTLTIQRTQQEDSAVYLCASSPHRDSRNTEAFFGQGTRLTVV.

This chain connects TRBV10-3 to TRBJ2-3; TRBD2 matches 8 bases. Germline V lookup: CDR1 ENHRY, CDR2 SYGVKD. The CDR3 is 15 amino acids. The junction had 7 bases not matched to a gene; V was cut back by 6 bases and J by 2 bases. CDR3 amino acids: CAIRDREGFTDTQYF. CDR3 sequence (DNA): TGTGCCATCAGAGACCGGGAGGGTTTCACAGATACGCAGTATTTT.

The chain recombines TRBV4-1 with TRBJ1-4, with D possibly TRBD1 on 5 matching bases. Germline V gives CDR1 MGHRA, CDR2 YSYEKL. V was pared by 1 base and J by 0 bases, with 9 bases between. CDR3 length: 16 amino acids. The CDR3 DNA is TGCGCCAGCAGCCAAGCAGAACAGGCAACTAATGAAAAACTGTTTTTT. Protein sequence: CASSQAEQATNEKLFF.

This chain uses TRBV7-9 with TRBJ2-7; 9 bases agree with TRBD1. After removal of 5 bases from V and 5 bases from J, the junction contained 13 bases not matched to a gene. The CDR3 runs to 16 residues. Germline CDR1 SEHNR, CDR2 FQNEAQ (reference sequence). DNA of the CDR3: TGTGCCAGCAGCCTTGACTTGGGACAGGGTAACGACGAGCAGTACTTC. This sequence encodes CASSLDLGQGNDEQYF.

J is TRBJ2-1 and V is TRBV7-9; possibly TRBD2 for D (6 bases). V lost 3 bases and J 4 bases, leaving 10 bases between the germline ends. Germline CDR1 reads SEHNR; CDR2 reads FQNEAQ (reference sequence). The CDR3 consists of 14 residues. The CDR3 protein is CASSFGGNYNEQFF. The CDR3 nucleotides are TGTGCCAGCAGCTTTGGCGGGAATTACAATGAGCAGTTCTTC.

The chain joins TRBV6-5 to TRBJ2-7; 7 bases are shared with TRBD1. Germline CDR1 and CDR2: MNHEY and SVGAGI. The CDR3 consists of 13 residues. The junction had 6 bases not matched to a gene; V was cut back by 9 bases and J by 1 base. The CDR3, as DNA: TGTGCCAGTACAAGGACAGGATCCTACGAGCAGTACTTC. Translation gives CASTRTGSYEQYF.

The chain carries TRBV7-6 and TRBJ2-1; D gene unclear. The CDR3 extends over 16 amino acids. Trimming shortened V by 3 bases and J by 2 bases, and 14 bases separated the two germline ends. The germline V gene encodes CDR1 SGHVS and CDR2 FNYEAQ. This CDR3 is CASSLLTSAAYNEQFF. CDR3 in DNA: TGTGCCAGCAGCTTGTTGACTTCCGCAGCCTACAATGAGCAGTTCTTC. Combining the CDR3 with reference TRBV7-6 and TRBJ2-1 gives the whole variable domain GAGVSQSPRYKVTKRGQDVALRCDPISGHVSLYWYRQALGQGPEFLTYFNYEAQQDKSGLPNDRFSAERPEGSISTLTIQRTEQRDSAMYRCASSLLTSAAYNEQFFGPGTRLTVL.

In DNA form, the CDR3 reads TGTGCCAGCAGCCCCCAGGCCACGGACACCTCCTACGAGCAGTACTTC. As protein: CASSPQATDTSYEQYF. This rearrangement joins TRBV7-2 to TRBJ2-7; maybe TRBD1 (5 bases). The length of the CDR3 is 16 residues. V lost 5 bases and J 0 bases, leaving 17 bases between the germline ends. The germline CDR1 and CDR2 sequences are SGHTA and FQGNSA.

The rearrangement uses TRBV7-3 and TRBJ1-1; possibly TRBD1 for D (5 bases). The ends were cut back, 5 bases at V and 1 base at J, with 20 bases in the middle. CDR1 and CDR2 from the germline V gene are SGHTA and FQGTGA. The CDR3 has 17 amino acids. DNA of the CDR3: TGTGCCAGCAGCCTTCTCGGGGGGGAAGGGGCGAACACTGAAGCTTTCTTT. Amino acids: CASSLLGGEGANTEAFF.

V gene TRBV6-1 combines with J gene TRBJ1-5; perhaps TRBD1 as D (6 bases). The germline V and J ends were trimmed by 3 bases and 4 bases, with 13 bases remaining between them. Germline V lookup: CDR1 MNHNS, CDR2 SASEGT. The CDR3 has 15 amino acids. The DNA for the CDR3 is TGTGCCAGCAGTGAGTGGGCAGGGGCAAATCAGCCCCAGCATTTT. It is translated as CASSEWAGANQPQHF.

In its sample, this clone was seen a few times. The rearrangement joins TRBV6-5 to TRBJ2-1, with 8 bases aligning to TRBD1. Germline V lookup: CDR1 MNHEY, CDR2 SVGAGI. The CDR3 is 13 amino acids. V shed 6 bases and J 4 bases; nucleotides not matched to a gene: 2. The CDR3: CASRGTGYNEQFF. The CDR3 DNA is TGTGCCAGCAGGGGGACAGGATACAATGAGCAGTTCTTC.

The rearrangement uses TRBV18 and TRBJ2-2; TRBD1 matches at 7 bases. Trimming cost V 3 bases and J 1 base; bases outside gene matches: 5. The germline V gene encodes CDR1 KGHSH and CDR2 LQKENI. The CDR3 spans 16 residues. The CDR3 DNA is TGTGCCAGCTCACCTTTTCGGACAGGGAACACCGGGGAGCTGTTTTTT. This codes for CASSPFRTGNTGELFF.

This chain joins TRBV5-1 and TRBJ1-1; tentative D call: TRBD1 (6 bases). Germline values: CDR1 SGHRS, CDR2 YFSETQ. The V end was cut by 0 bases, the J end by 10 bases, with 13 bases between. This CDR3 is built from 13 residues. CDR3 in amino acids: CASSLDSAGAAFF. DNA for the CDR3: TGCGCCAGCAGCTTGGATTCGGCAGGGGCAGCTTTCTTT.